This TCR beta chain emerged from a study of T-cell reconstitution after alpha-beta-depleted transplantation in children. This clonotype was counted a few times. Library preparation (for TCRbeta) was performed with unique molecular identifiers. TCRdb redid the calling of the PCR reads with MiXCR, one entry per CDR3 protein. The sample yields 780,000 or so distinct CDR3 sequences, 16% seen once. This material consisted of PBMCs, mostly from graft donor cells, taken 360 days after TCRalphabeta/CD19-depleted stem cell transplant. The receptor was isolated from a male patient younger than 18 who had a stem cell transplant for acute lymphoblastic leukemia, so the T cells may come from the graft donor.

The CDR3 here is CASSLAGRDEQFF. The CDR3 bases are TGCGCCAGCAGCTTGGCCGGTAGGGATGAGCAGTTCTTC. The chain joins TRBV5-1 to TRBJ2-1; no clear D gene. Germline CDR1 and CDR2: SGHRS and YFSETQ. The CDR3 has 13 amino acids. V gave up 0 bases and J gave up 8 bases, with 9 bases separating them.